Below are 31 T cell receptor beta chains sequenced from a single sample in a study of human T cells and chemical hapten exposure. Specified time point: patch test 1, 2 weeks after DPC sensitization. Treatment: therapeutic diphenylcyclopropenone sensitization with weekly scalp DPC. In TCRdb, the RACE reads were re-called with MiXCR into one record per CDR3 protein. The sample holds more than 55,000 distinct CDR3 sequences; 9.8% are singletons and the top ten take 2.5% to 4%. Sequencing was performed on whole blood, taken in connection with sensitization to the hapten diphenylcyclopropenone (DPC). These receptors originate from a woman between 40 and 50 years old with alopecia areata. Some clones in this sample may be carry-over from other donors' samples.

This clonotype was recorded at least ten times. CDR3 region: CASSQEWAEARAGEKLFF. For the CDR3, the DNA is TGCGCCAGCAGCCAAGAATGGGCGGAGGCCCGGGCTGGGGAAAAACTGTTTTTT. This sequence joins TRBV4-3 and TRBJ1-4; D call uncertain. Trimming removed 0 bases from V and 8 bases from J, with 22 bases in between. The germline gives CDR1 LGHNA, CDR2 YSLEER. CDR3 length equals 18 residues.

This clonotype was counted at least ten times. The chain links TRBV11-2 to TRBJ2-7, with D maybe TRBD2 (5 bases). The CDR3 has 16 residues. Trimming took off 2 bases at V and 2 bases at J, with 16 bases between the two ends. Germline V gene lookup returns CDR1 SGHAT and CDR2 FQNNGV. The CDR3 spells CASSLQFGVGAYEQYF. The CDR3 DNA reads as TGTGCCAGCAGCTTACAATTCGGGGTCGGGGCCTACGAGCAGTACTTC.

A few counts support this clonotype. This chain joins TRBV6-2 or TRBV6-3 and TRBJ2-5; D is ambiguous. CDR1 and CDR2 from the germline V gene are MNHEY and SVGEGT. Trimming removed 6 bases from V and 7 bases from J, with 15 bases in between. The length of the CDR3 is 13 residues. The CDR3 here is CASSVTAHGTQYF. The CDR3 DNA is TGTGCCAGCAGCGTGACCGCTCATGGGACCCAGTACTTC.

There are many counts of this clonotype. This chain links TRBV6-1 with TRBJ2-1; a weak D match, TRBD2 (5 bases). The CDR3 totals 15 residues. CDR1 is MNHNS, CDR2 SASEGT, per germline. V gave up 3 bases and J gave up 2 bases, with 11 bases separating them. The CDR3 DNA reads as TGTGCCAGCAGTGAGGACTGGAACCCCTACAATGAGCAGTTCTTC. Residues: CASSEDWNPYNEQFF.

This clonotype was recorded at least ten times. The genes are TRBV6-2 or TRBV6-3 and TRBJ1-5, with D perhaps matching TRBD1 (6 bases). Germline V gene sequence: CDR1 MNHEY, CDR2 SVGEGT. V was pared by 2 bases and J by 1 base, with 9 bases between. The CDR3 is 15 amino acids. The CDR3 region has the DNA TGTGCCAGCAGTTACGGGGGGGCGAGCAATCAGCCCCAGCATTTT. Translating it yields CASSYGGASNQPQHF.

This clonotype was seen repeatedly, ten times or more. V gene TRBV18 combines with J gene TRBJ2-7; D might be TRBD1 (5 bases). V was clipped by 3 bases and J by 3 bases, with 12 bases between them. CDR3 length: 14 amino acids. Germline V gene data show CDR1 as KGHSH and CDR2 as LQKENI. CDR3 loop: CASSPPADSYEQYF. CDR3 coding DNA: TGTGCCAGCTCACCCCCCGCAGACAGCTACGAGCAGTACTTC. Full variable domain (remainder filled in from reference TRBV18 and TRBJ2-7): NAGVMQNPRHLVRRRGQEARLRCSPMKGHSHVYWYRQLPEEGLKFMVYLQKENIIDESGMPKERFSAEFPKEGPSILRIQQVVRGDSAAYFCASSPPADSYEQYFGPGTRLTVT.

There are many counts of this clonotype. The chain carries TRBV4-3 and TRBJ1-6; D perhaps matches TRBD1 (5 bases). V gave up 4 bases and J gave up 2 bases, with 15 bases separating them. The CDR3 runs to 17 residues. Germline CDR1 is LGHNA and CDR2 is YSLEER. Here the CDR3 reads CASSRGRGFPYNSPLHF. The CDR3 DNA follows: TGCGCCAGCAGCCGCGGAAGGGGTTTTCCCTATAATTCACCCCTCCACTTT.

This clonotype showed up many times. The CDR3 sequence: CASSLDQETQYF. DNA for the CDR3: TGCGCCAGCAGCTTGGACCAAGAGACCCAGTACTTC. This chain joins TRBV5-1 and TRBJ2-5, with unresolved D. The V end lost 0 bases, the J end lost 0 bases, and 0 bases lay between the germline ends. CDR1 is SGHRS and CDR2 is YFSETQ in the germline V gene. The CDR3 covers 12 residues.

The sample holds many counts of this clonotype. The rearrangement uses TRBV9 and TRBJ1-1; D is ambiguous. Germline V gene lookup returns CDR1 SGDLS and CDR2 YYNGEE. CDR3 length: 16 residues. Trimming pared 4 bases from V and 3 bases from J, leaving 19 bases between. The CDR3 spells CASSPAPILMDTEAFF. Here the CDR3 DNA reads TGTGCCAGCAGCCCTGCACCGATATTAATGGACACTGAAGCTTTCTTT.

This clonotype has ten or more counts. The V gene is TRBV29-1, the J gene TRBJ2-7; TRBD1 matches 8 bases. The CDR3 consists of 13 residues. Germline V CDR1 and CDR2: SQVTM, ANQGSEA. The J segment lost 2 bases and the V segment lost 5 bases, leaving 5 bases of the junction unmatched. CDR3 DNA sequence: TGCAGCGTTAGACAGGGGTTTACCTACGAGCAGTACTTC. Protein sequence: CSVRQGFTYEQYF.

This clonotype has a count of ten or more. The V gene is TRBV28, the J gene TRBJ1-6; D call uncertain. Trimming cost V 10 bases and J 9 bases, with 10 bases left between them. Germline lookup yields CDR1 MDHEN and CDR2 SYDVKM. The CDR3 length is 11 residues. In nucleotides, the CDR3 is TGTGCCACCCTCGGAGCTTCACCCCTCCACTTT. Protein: CATLGASPLHF. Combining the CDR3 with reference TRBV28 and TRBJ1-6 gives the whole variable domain DVKVTQSSRYLVKRTGEKVFLECVQDMDHENMFWYRQDPGLGLRLIYFSYDVKMKEKGDIPEGYSVSREKKERFSLILESASTNQTSMYLCATLGASPLHFGNGTRLTVT.

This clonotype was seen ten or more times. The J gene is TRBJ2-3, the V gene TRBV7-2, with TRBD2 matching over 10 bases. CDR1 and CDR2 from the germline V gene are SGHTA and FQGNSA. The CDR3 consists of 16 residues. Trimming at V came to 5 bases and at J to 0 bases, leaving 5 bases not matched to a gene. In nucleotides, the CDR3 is TGTGCCAGCAGCCCCGGACTAGCGGTTAGCACAGATACGCAGTATTTT. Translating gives CASSPGLAVSTDTQYF.

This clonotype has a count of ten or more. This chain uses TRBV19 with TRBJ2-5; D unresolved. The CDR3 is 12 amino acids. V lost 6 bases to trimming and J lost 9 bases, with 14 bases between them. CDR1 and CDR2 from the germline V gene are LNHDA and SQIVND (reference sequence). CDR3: CASSTGVGAQYF. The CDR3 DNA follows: TGTGCCAGTAGCACTGGGGTAGGAGCCCAGTACTTC.

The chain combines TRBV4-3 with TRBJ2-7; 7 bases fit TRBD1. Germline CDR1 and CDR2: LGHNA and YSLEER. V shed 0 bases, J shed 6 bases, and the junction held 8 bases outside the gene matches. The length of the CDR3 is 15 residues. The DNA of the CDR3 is TGCGCCAGCAGCCAAGATCCCGGGACAGCCGGCGAGCAGTACTTC. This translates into CASSQDPGTAGEQYF.

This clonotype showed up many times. The DNA of the CDR3 is TGCAGCGTTGAAGATTATAGGGGGGCCCAGCATTTT. It specifies CSVEDYRGAQHF. The V call is TRBV29-1, the J call TRBJ1-5, with D possibly TRBD1 on 6 matching bases. The V end lost 0 bases, the J end lost 11 bases, and 11 bases lay between the germline ends. The germline gives CDR1 SQVTM, CDR2 ANQGSEA. The CDR3 spans 12 residues.

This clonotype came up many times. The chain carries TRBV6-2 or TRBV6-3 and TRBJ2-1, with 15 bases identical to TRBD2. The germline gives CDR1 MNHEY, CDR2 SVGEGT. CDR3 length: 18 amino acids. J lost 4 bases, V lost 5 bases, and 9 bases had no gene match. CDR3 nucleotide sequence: TGTGCCAGCAGTCGACCCGGGACTAGCGGGGGGTTATACAATGAGCAGTTCTTC. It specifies CASSRPGTSGGLYNEQFF.

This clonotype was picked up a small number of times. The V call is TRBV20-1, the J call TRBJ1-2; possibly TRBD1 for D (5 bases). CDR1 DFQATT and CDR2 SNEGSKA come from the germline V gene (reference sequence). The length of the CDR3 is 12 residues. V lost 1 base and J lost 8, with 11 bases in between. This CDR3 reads CSARVPGVGYTF. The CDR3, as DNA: TGCAGTGCTAGAGTTCCGGGGGTCGGCTACACCTTC.

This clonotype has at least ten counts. The CDR3 DNA is TGCGCCAGCAGCCAAGAATCCCGGTCACCCCTCCACTTT. This codes for CASSQESRSPLHF. The chain combines TRBV4-1 with TRBJ1-6, with D unresolved. V shed 0 bases and J shed 10 bases, with 7 bases lying between them. This CDR3 comprises 13 residues. Germline V CDR1 and CDR2: MGHRA, YSYEKL.

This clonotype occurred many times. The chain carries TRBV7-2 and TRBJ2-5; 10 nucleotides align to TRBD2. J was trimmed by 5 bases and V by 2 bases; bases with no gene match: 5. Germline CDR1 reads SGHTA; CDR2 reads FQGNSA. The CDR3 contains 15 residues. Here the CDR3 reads CASSLRAGGPETQYF. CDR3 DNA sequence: TGTGCCAGCAGCTTAAGAGCGGGGGGGCCCGAGACCCAGTACTTC.

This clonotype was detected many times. CDR3 sequence: CASSPGTENYEQYF. The DNA for the CDR3 is TGTGCCAGCTCACCCGGGACAGAAAACTACGAGCAGTACTTC. The rearrangement joins TRBV18 to TRBJ2-7, with TRBD1 identical over 7 bases. J gave up 3 bases and V 3 bases, and 5 bases lay outside the gene matches. CDR3 length: 14 amino acids. The germline gives CDR1 KGHSH, CDR2 LQKENI.

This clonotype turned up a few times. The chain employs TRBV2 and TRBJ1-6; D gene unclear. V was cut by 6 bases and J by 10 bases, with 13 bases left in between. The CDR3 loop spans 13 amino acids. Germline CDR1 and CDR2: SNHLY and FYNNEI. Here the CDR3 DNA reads TGTGCCAGCAGACCCCTCTTACAGTCACCCCTCCACTTT. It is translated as CASRPLLQSPLHF.

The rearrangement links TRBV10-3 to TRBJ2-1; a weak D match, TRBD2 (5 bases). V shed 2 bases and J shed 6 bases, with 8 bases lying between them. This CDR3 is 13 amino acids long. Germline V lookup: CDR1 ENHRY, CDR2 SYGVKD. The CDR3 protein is CAISETRGNEQFF. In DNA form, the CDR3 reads TGTGCCATCAGTGAGACTAGAGGCAATGAGCAGTTCTTC.

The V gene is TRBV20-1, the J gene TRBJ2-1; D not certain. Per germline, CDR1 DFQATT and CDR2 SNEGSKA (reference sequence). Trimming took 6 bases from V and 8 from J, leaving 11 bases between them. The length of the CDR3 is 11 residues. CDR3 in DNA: TGCAGTGCCATAAAGGGTTATGAGCAGTTCTTC. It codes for CSAIKGYEQFF.

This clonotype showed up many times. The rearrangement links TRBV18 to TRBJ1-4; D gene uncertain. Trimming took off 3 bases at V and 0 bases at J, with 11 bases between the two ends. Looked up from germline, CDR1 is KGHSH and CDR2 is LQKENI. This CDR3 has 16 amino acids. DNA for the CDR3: TGTGCCAGCTCACCGGCAGCGGTGGCAACTAATGAAAAACTGTTTTTT. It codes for CASSPAAVATNEKLFF.

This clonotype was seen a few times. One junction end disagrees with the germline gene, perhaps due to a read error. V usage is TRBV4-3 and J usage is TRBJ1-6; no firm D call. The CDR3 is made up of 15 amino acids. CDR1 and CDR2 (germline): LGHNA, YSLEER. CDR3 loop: CASSQAVVEGSPLHF. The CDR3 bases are TGCGCCAGCAGCCAAGCGGTGGTAGAAGGATCACCCCTCCATTTT.

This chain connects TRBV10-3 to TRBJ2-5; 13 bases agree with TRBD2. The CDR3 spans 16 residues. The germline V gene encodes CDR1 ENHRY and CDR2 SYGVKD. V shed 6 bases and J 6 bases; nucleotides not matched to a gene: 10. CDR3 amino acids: CAISPELAGGPKTQYF. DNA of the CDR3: TGTGCCATCAGCCCGGAACTAGCGGGGGGGCCTAAGACCCAGTACTTC.

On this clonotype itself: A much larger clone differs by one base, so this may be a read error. The CDR3 nucleotides read TGTGCCAGCAGCCCCGGGGTATTAGAGACCCTGTACTTC. It translates to CASSPGVLETLYF. This chain joins TRBV7-6 and TRBJ2-5; a weak D match, TRBD2 (5 bases). The CDR3 has 13 residues. Germline loops: CDR1 SGHVS, CDR2 FNYEAQ. The variable domain in full, with the rest retrieved from reference TRBV7-6 and TRBJ2-5, is GAGVSQSPRYKVTKRGQDVALRCDPISGHVSLYWYRQALGQGPEFLTYFNYEAQQDKSGLPNDRFSAERPEGSISTLTIQRTEQRDSAMYRCASSPGVLETLYFGPGTRLLVL.

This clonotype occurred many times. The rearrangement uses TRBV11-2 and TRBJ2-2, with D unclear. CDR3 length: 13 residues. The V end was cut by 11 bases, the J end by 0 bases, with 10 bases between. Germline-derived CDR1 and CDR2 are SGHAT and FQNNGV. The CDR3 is CALGETNTGELFF. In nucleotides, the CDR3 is TGTGCCCTAGGAGAGACGAACACCGGGGAGCTGTTTTTT. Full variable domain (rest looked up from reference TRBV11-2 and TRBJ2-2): EAGVAQSPRYKIIEKRQSVAFWCNPISGHATLYWYQQILGQGPKLLIQFQNNGVVDDSQLPKDRFSAERLKGVDSTLKIQPAKLEDSAVYLCALGETNTGELFFGEGSRLTVL.

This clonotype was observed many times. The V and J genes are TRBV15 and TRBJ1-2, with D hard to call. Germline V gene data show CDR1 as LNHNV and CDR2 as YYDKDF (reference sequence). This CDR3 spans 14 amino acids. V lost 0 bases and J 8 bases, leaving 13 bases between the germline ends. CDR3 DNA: TGTGCCACCAGCAGAGACGACCTTATCGGGGGCTACACCTTC. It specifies CATSRDDLIGGYTF. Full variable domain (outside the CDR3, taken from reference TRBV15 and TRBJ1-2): DAMVIQNPRYQVTQFGKPVTLSCSQTLNHNVMYWYQQKSSQAPKLLFHYYDKDFNNEADTPDNFQSRRPNTSFCFLDIRSPGLGDTAMYLCATSRDDLIGGYTFGSGTRLTVV.

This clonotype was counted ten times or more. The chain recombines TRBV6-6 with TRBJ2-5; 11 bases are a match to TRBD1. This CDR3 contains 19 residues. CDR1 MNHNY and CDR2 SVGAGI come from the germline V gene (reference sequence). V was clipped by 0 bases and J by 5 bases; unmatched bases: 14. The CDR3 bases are TGTGCCAGCAGTTACTCGATTCGCGGCTCCGGGACAGGGGGTGAGACCCAGTACTTC. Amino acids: CASSYSIRGSGTGGETQYF.

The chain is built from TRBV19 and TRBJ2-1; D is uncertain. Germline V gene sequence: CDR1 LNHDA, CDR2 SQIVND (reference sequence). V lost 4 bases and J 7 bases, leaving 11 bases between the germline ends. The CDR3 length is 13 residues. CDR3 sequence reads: CASSNLPANEQFF. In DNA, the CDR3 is TGTGCCAGTAGTAATTTGCCGGCTAATGAGCAGTTCTTC. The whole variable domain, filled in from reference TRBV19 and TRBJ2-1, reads DGGITQSPKYLFRKEGQNVTLSCEQNLNHDAMYWYRQDPGQGLRLIYYSQIVNDFQKGDIAEGYSVSREKKESFPLTVTSAQKNPTAFYLCASSNLPANEQFFGPGTRLTVL.